This T cell receptor beta chain was recovered during a study of blood T cells in healthy people across ages. The use of a sample-barcoded 5' primer and a J-beta primer mix characterized a second PCR of roughly 6 to 11 cycles. TCRdb recomputed calls from the 5' RACE reads with MiXCR, one row per CDR3 protein. The table includes 710,000 or so distinct CDR3 sequences, about 34% detected once. Overall study results and limits: With donor CMV status unknown, expanded clonotype changes were possibly confounded.

The CDR3 has 13 amino acids. With 5 bases removed from V and 0 bases from J, the gap between germline ends came to 8 bases. Germline CDR1 and CDR2: DFQATT and SNEGSKA (reference sequence). This clonotype appeared many times. Its antigen is currently unknown. J is TRBJ1-5 and V is TRBV20-1; tentatively, D is TRBD1 (5 bases). Sequencing was performed on blood. This sequence originates from a woman of 80 years or more in good health. CDR3 bases: TGCAGTGCTGGGGCTAATAGCAATCAGCCCCAGCATTTT. Its protein is CSAGANSNQPQHF.